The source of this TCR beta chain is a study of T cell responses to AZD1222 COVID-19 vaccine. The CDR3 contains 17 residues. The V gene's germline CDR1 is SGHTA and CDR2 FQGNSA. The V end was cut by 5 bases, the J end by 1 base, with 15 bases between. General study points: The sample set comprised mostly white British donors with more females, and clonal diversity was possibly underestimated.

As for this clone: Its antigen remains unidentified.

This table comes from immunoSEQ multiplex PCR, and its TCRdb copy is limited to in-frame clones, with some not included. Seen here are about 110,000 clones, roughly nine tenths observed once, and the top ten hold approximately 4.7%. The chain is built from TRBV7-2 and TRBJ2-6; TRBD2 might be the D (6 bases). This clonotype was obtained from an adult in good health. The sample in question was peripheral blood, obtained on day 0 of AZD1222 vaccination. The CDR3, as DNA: TGTGCCAGCAGCGGAGGGACGGCGATTTCTGGGGCCAACGTCCTGACTTTC. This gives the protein CASSGGTAISGANVLTF.